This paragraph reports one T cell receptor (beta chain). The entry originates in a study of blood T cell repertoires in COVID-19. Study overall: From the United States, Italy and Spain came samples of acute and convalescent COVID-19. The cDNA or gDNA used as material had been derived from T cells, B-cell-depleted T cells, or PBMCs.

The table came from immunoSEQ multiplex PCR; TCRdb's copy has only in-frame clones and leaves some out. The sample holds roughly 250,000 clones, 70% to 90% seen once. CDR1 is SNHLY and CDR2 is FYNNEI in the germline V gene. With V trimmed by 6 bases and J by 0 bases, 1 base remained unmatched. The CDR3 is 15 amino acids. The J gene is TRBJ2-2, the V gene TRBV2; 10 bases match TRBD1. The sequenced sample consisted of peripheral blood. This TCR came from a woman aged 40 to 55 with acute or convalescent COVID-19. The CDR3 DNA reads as TGTGCCAGCAGAGGACAGGGGGCGAACACCGGGGAGCTGTTTTTT. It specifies CASRGQGANTGELFF.